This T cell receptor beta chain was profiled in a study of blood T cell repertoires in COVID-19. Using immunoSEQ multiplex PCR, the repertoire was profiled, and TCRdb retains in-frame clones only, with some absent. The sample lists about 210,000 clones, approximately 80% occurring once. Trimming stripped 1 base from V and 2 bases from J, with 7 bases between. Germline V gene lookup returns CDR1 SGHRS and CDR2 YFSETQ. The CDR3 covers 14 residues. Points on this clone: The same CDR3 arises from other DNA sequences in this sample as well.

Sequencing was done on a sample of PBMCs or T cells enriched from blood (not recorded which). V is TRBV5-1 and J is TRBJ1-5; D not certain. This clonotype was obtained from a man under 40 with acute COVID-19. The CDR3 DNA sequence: TGCGCCAGCAGCTTGTTGGGAGGCAATCAGCCCCAGCATTTT. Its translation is CASSLLGGNQPQHF.